This T cell receptor beta chain was recorded in a study of blood T cell repertoires in COVID-19. Study context: Samples of COVID-19 (acute and convalescent) were obtained from the United States, Italy and Spain. The analysed material was cDNA or gDNA that came from T cells, B-cell-depleted T cells, or PBMCs.

How the authors handled the data: Amplification of reference gene primers provided the estimated nucleated cell counts. Only in-frame clones appear in the TCRdb table, and some are missing; sequencing was by immunoSEQ multiplex PCR. That table supplies the V and J calls and clone size; D and trimming were determined from the DNA. The table lists roughly 330,000 clones, 70% to 90% of them singletons, with under 8% in the top ten. The sample taken for sequencing was peripheral blood. This clonotype was obtained from a man between 18 and 35 years old who had recovered from COVID-19.

The CDR3 bases are TGTGCCAGCAGTTTCCTGACTAGCGCTGCTTCTAGCTCCTACGAGCAGTACTTC. Protein: CASSFLTSAASSSYEQYF. V gene TRBV6-2 or TRBV6-3 combines with J gene TRBJ2-7; 8 bases align to TRBD2. The CDR3 has 18 residues. Germline-derived CDR1 and CDR2 are MNHEY and SVGEGT. J was trimmed by 0 bases and V by 4 bases; bases with no gene match: 14.